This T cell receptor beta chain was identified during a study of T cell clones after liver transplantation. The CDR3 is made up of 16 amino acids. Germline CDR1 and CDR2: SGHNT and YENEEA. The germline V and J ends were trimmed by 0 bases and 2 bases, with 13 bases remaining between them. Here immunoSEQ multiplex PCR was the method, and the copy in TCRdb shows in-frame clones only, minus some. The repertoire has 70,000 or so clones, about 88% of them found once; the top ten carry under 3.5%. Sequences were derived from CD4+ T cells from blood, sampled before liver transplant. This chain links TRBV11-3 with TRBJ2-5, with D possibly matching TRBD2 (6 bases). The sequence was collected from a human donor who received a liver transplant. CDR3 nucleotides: TGTGCCAGCAGCTTAGATTGGAGGGTTCCACAAGAGACCCAGTACTTC. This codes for CASSLDWRVPQETQYF.